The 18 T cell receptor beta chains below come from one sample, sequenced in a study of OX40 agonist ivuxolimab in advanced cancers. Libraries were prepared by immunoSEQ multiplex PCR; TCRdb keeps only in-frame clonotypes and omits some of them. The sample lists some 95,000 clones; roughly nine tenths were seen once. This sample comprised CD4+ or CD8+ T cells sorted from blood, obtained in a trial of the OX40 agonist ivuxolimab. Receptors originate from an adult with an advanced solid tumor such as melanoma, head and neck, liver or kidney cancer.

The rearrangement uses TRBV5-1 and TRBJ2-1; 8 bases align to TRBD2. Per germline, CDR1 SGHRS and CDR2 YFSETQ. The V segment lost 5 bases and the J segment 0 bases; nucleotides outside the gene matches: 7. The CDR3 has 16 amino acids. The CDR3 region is CASRISGANSYNEQFF. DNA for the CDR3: TGCGCCAGCAGGATTAGCGGGGCTAACTCCTACAATGAGCAGTTCTTC.

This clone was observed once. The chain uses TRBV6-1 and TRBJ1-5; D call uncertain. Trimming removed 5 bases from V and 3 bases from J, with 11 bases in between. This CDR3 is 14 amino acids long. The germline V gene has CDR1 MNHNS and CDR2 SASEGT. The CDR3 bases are TGTGCCAGCAGTACATGGGGTCACAATCAGCCCCAGCATTTT. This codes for CASSTWGHNQPQHF.

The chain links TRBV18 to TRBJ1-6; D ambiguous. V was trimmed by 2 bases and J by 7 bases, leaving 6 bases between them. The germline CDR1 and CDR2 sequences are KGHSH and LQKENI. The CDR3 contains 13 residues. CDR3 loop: CASSPLPNSPLHF. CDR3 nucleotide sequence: TGTGCCAGCTCACCATTGCCCAATTCACCCCTCCACTTT.

The CDR3 region is CASMQGGSYEQYF. The CDR3 DNA reads TGTGCCAGCATGCAGGGCGGGAGTTACGAGCAGTACTTC. The chain has TRBV28 and TRBJ2-7; 7 bases align to TRBD2. CDR3 length: 13 amino acids. Looked up from germline, CDR1 is MDHEN and CDR2 is SYDVKM. V shed 7 bases, J shed 4 bases, and the junction held 7 bases outside the gene matches. Using reference TRBV28 and TRBJ2-7 for the parts outside the CDR3, the full variable domain is DVKVTQSSRYLVKRTGEKVFLECVQDMDHENMFWYRQDPGLGLRLIYFSYDVKMKEKGDIPEGYSVSREKKERFSLILESASTNQTSMYLCASMQGGSYEQYFGPGTRLTVT.

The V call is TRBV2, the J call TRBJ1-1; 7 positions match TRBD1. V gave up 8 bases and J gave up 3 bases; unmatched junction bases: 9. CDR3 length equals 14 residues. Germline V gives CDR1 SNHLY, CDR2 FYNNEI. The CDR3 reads CASGSLGQDTEAFF. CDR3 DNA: TGTGCCAGCGGATCCCTAGGACAGGACACTGAAGCTTTCTTT.

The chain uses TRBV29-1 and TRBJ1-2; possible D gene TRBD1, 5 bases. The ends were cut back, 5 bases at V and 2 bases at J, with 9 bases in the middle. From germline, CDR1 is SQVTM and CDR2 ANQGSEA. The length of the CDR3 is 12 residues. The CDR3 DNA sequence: TGCAGCGTTAGGGACGGCAACTATGGCTACACCTTC. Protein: CSVRDGNYGYTF.

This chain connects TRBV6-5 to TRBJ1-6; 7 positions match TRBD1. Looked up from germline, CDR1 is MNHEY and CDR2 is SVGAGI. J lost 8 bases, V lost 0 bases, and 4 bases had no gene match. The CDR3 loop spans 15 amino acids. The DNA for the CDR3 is TGTGCCAGCAGTTACTCACAGGGGAAAGATTCACCCCTCCACTTT. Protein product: CASSYSQGKDSPLHF.

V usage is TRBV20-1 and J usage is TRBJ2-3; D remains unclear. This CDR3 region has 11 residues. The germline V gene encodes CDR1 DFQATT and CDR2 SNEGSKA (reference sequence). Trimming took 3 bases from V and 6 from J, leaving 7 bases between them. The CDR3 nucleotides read TGCAGTGCTAGGCGGTCGGATACGCAGTATTTT. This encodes CSARRSDTQYF.

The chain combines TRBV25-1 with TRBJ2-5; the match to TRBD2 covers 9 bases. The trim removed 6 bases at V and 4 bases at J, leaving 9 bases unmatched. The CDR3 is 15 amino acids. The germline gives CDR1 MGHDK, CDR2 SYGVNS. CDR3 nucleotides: TGTGCCAGCAGACGTAGCGGGAGCGGGGGAGAGACCCAGTACTTC. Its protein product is CASRRSGSGGETQYF.

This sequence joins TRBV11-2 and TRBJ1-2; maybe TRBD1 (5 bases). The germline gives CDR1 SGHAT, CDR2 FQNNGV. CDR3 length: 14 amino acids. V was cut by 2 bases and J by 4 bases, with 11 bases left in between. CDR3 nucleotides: TGTGCCAGCAGCTTACAGCCAGGGCCCTATGGCTACACCTTC. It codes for CASSLQPGPYGYTF.

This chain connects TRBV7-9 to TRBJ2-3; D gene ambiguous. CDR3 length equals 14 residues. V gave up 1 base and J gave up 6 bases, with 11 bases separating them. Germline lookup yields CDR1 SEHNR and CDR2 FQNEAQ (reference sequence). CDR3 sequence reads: CASSLGAHEDTQYF. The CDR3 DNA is TGTGCCAGCAGCTTAGGGGCCCATGAGGATACGCAGTATTTT. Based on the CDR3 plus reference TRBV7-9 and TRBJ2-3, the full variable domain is DTGVSQNPRHKITKRGQNVTFRCDPISEHNRLYWYRQTLGQGPEFLTYFQNEAQLEKSRLLSDRFSAERPKGSFSTLEIQRTEQGDSAMYLCASSLGAHEDTQYFGPGTRLTVL.

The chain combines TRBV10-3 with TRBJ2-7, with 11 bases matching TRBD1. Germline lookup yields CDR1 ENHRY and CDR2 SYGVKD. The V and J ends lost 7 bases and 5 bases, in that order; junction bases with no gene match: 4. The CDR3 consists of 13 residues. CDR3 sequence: CAINRDRGDEQYF. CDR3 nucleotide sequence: TGTGCCATCAACCGGGACAGGGGGGACGAGCAGTACTTC.

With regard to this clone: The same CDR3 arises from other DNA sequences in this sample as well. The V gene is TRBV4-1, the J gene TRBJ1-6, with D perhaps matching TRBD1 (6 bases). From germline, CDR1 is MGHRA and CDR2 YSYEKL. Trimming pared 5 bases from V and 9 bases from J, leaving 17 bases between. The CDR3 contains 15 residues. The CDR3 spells CASSTRQASTSPLHF. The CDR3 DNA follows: TGCGCCAGCAGCACAAGACAGGCCAGCACTTCACCCCTCCACTTT.

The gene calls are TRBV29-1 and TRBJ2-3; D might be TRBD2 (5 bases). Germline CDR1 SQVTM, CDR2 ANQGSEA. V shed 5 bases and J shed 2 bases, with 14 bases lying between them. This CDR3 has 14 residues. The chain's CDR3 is CSVQDSSFTDTQYF. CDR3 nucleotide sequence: TGCAGCGTTCAGGACTCCTCCTTCACAGATACGCAGTATTTT.

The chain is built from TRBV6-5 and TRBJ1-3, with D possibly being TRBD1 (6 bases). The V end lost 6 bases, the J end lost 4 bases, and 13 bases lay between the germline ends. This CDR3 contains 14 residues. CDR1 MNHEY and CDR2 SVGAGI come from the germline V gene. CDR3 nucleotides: TGTGCCAGCAGGGTCAGGGGATACGGAAACACCATATATTTT. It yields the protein CASRVRGYGNTIYF.

The CDR3 coding sequence is TGTGCCAGCTCGTGGGACCTCAACTCCTACAATGAGCAGTTCTTC. Its protein product is CASSWDLNSYNEQFF. The chain uses TRBV18 and TRBJ2-1, with D perhaps matching TRBD1 or TRBD2 (5 bases each). CDR1 and CDR2 from the germline V gene are KGHSH and LQKENI. V lost 6 bases, J lost 0 bases, and 12 bases lay in between. The CDR3 consists of 15 residues.

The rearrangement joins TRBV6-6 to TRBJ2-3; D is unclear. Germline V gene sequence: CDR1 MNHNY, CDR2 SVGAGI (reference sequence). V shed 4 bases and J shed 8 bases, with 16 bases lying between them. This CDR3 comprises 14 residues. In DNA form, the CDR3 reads TGTGCCAGCAGTTTGACGGATGAGAACCCTACGCAGTATTTT. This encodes CASSLTDENPTQYF.

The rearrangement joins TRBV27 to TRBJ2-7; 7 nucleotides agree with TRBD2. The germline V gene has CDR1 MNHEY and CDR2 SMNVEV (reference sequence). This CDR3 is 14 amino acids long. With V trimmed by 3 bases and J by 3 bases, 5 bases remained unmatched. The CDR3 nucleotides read TGTGCCAGCAGTTTCGGGGGGAATCGCTACGAGCAGTACTTC. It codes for CASSFGGNRYEQYF.